These 21 T cell receptor beta chains were all obtained from the same sample, sequenced in a study of PD-1 blockade in mismatch repair-deficient tumors. Only in-frame clones appear in the TCRdb table, and some are missing; sequencing was by immunoSEQ multiplex PCR. The sample carries some 51,000 clones, over 70% recorded once. The sample was peripheral blood, taken about 20 weeks after starting pembrolizumab. These TCRs come from an adult with mismatch repair-deficient cancer.

The chain couples TRBV7-2 to TRBJ2-7; TRBD1 or TRBD2 may be the D gene (5 bases each). CDR3 size: 12 residues. Germline-derived CDR1 and CDR2 are SGHTA and FQGNSA. V was pared by 7 bases and J by 5 bases, with 12 bases between. The CDR3 nucleotides are TGTGCCAGCACCCGGGACCAACACGAGCAGTACTTC. Protein: CASTRDQHEQYF.

The rearrangement uses TRBV19 and TRBJ1-2; D uncertain. Trimming left V 9 bases short and J 7 bases short, with 12 bases between. The CDR3 sequence is 11 residues long. Germline CDR1 and CDR2: LNHDA and SQIVND (reference sequence). CDR3 in DNA: TGTGCCAGCCGATCCGGATCTGGCTACACCTTC. Its protein is CASRSGSGYTF. Drawing the rest from reference TRBV19 and TRBJ1-2, the complete variable domain is DGGITQSPKYLFRKEGQNVTLSCEQNLNHDAMYWYRQDPGQGLRLIYYSQIVNDFQKGDIAEGYSVSREKKESFPLTVTSAQKNPTAFYLCASRSGSGYTFGSGTRLTVV.

The chain links TRBV6-6 to TRBJ2-5; D perhaps matches TRBD2 (6 bases). Germline CDR1 reads MNHNY; CDR2 reads SVGAGI (reference sequence). The CDR3 has 13 residues. V shed 10 bases and J shed 1 base, with 13 bases lying between them. In DNA form, the CDR3 reads TGTGCCACCCAGCGGGCCGCCCAAGAGACCCAGTACTTC. Translation gives CATQRAAQETQYF.

This chain uses TRBV18 with TRBJ2-2; 8 nucleotides line up with TRBD2. The CDR3 is 16 residues long. V lost 3 bases, J lost 0 bases, and 3 bases stayed unmatched. Germline assignment: CDR1 KGHSH and CDR2 LQKENI. This chain's CDR3 is CASSPGSGTNTGELFF. The CDR3 DNA sequence: TGTGCCAGCTCACCGGGTAGCGGGACGAACACCGGGGAGCTGTTTTTT. The whole variable domain, remainder taken from reference TRBV18 and TRBJ2-2, is NAGVMQNPRHLVRRRGQEARLRCSPMKGHSHVYWYRQLPEEGLKFMVYLQKENIIDESGMPKERFSAEFPKEGPSILRIQQVVRGDSAAYFCASSPGSGTNTGELFFGEGSRLTVL.

The rearrangement uses TRBV7-2 and TRBJ2-1, with TRBD2 identical over 11 bases. The CDR3 runs to 17 residues. Germline V gene sequence: CDR1 SGHTA, CDR2 FQGNSA. The ends lost 5 bases at V and 4 bases at J; junction bases unmatched: 10. The CDR3 spells CASSPLIRLAGYNEQFF. The CDR3 nucleotides read TGTGCCAGCAGCCCCTTGATCCGACTAGCGGGGTACAATGAGCAGTTCTTC.

This sequence joins TRBV7-9 and TRBJ1-1, with D unclear. The V end was cut by 2 bases, the J end by 1 base, with 11 bases between. There are 15 residues in the CDR3. CDR1 is SEHNR, CDR2 FQNEAQ, per germline (reference sequence). The CDR3 is CASSLWKAGNTEAFF. The CDR3 DNA sequence: TGTGCCAGCAGCTTATGGAAGGCCGGGAACACTGAAGCTTTCTTT.

This chain connects TRBV9 to TRBJ1-2; no clear D. The germline V and J ends were trimmed by 3 bases and 4 bases, with 7 bases remaining between them. The CDR3 contains 12 residues. Germline values: CDR1 SGDLS, CDR2 YYNGEE. The CDR3 DNA reads TGTGCCAGCAGCGCCCGGGGCTATGGCTACACCTTC. The encoded protein is CASSARGYGYTF.

The gene calls are TRBV6-1 and TRBJ2-7; D is possibly TRBD1 (5 bases). The germline gives CDR1 MNHNS, CDR2 SASEGT. V was pared by 2 bases and J by 2 bases, with 7 bases between. The CDR3 has 13 amino acids. Here the CDR3 reads CASSEQGPYEQYF. The DNA for the CDR3 is TGTGCCAGCAGTGAACAGGGCCCCTACGAGCAGTACTTC.

The V and J genes are TRBV5-5 and TRBJ1-2; tentative D call: TRBD1 (5 bases). V was clipped by 3 bases and J by 1 base, with 13 bases between them. Germline V gene sequence: CDR1 SGHKS, CDR2 YYEKEE (reference sequence). This CDR3 contains 15 residues. CDR3 residues: CASSWGSGSNYGYTF. For the CDR3, the DNA is TGTGCCAGCAGCTGGGGATCAGGGAGTAACTATGGCTACACCTTC.

The rearrangement uses TRBV7-9 and TRBJ2-1; D is possibly TRBD1 (6 bases). Trimming left V 5 bases short and J 4 bases short, with 15 bases between. CDR3 length: 15 residues. The germline gives CDR1 SEHNR, CDR2 FQNEAQ (reference sequence). The CDR3 DNA sequence: TGTGCCAGCAGCACGGGACACCCCTTTTACAATGAGCAGTTCTTC. This codes for CASSTGHPFYNEQFF.

Only one count was recorded for this clone. This chain links TRBV6-6 with TRBJ2-2; possibly TRBD2 for D (6 bases). V was shortened by 2 bases and J by 6 bases, with 16 bases between the two germline ends. Germline V gives CDR1 MNHNY, CDR2 SVGAGI (reference sequence). The length of the CDR3 is 16 residues. The CDR3, as DNA: TGTGCCAGCAGTTACCGTTGGGACTTCCGACCCGGGGAGCTGTTTTTT. The encoded protein is CASSYRWDFRPGELFF.

This CDR3 reads CASSWLGNEQFF. The CDR3 nucleotides read TGTGCCAGCAGCTGGTTGGGGAATGAGCAGTTCTTC. The chain links TRBV7-9 to TRBJ2-1; D is uncertain. Looked up from germline, CDR1 is SEHNR and CDR2 is FQNEAQ (reference sequence). Trimming took off 4 bases at V and 7 bases at J, with 8 bases between the two ends. The CDR3 consists of 12 residues. Based on the CDR3 plus reference TRBV7-9 and TRBJ2-1, the full variable domain is DTGVSQNPRHKITKRGQNVTFRCDPISEHNRLYWYRQTLGQGPEFLTYFQNEAQLEKSRLLSDRFSAERPKGSFSTLEIQRTEQGDSAMYLCASSWLGNEQFFGPGTRLTVL.

This sequence joins TRBV6-1 and TRBJ2-7; 7 bases agree with TRBD1. There are 14 residues in the CDR3. CDR1 and CDR2 (germline): MNHNS, SASEGT. The V segment lost 10 bases and the J segment 0 bases; nucleotides outside the gene matches: 9. CDR3 protein: CATMGQTFSYEQYF. The CDR3 DNA reads as TGTGCCACCATGGGACAGACCTTCTCCTACGAGCAGTACTTC.

This sequence joins TRBV19 and TRBJ1-5; a possible D gene is TRBD1 (5 bases). From germline, CDR1 is LNHDA and CDR2 SQIVND (reference sequence). V lost 3 bases, J lost 4 bases, and 10 bases lay in between. The CDR3 is 14 amino acids. CDR3 nucleotide sequence: TGTGCCAGTAGTATGGCCAGGGCGAATCAGCCCCAGCATTTT. This translates into CASSMARANQPQHF.

For this clone: A read error may account for a junction end that differs from germline. The V call is TRBV30, the J call TRBJ1-3; the D gene is possibly TRBD1 (6 bases). CDR1 GTSNPN and CDR2 SVGIG come from the germline V gene (reference sequence). This CDR3 comprises 16 residues. Here the CDR3 DNA reads TGTGCCTGGAGTTATCCGGAACAGGGTTTTGGAGACACCATATATTTT. It encodes CAWSYPEQGFGDTIYF.

This clone appeared a few times. This sequence joins TRBV7-9 and TRBJ2-7; D ambiguous. Per the germline V gene, CDR1 is SEHNR and CDR2 is FQNEAQ (reference sequence). The V and J ends lost 1 base and 2 bases respectively, with 3 bases between them. The CDR3 is 12 amino acids. The CDR3 loop is CASSLVTYEQYF. The CDR3 bases are TGTGCCAGCAGCTTAGTCACCTACGAGCAGTACTTC. The full variable domain, rest sourced from reference TRBV7-9 and TRBJ2-7, is DTGVSQNPRHKITKRGQNVTFRCDPISEHNRLYWYRQTLGQGPEFLTYFQNEAQLEKSRLLSDRFSAERPKGSFSTLEIQRTEQGDSAMYLCASSLVTYEQYFGPGTRLTVT.

This chain connects TRBV7-2 to TRBJ1-3; D is ambiguous. The germline V and J ends were trimmed by 0 bases and 0 bases, with 9 bases remaining between them. The CDR3 is 16 residues long. CDR1 and CDR2 (germline): SGHTA, FQGNSA. CDR3 DNA sequence: TGTGCCAGCAGCTTAGCGGGCAGGACCTCTGGAAACACCATATATTTT. Amino acid sequence: CASSLAGRTSGNTIYF.

The chain uses TRBV18 and TRBJ2-2; D not resolved. Germline V gene data show CDR1 as KGHSH and CDR2 as LQKENI. Trimming took off 3 bases at V and 4 bases at J, with 15 bases between the two ends. This CDR3 region has 16 residues. CDR3 in DNA: TGTGCCAGCTCACCGAATAATGCCGAAAGCACCGGGGAGCTGTTTTTT. Protein: CASSPNNAESTGELFF.

In this sample, this clone turned up once. This chain joins TRBV15 and TRBJ1-2; 9 bases are shared with TRBD1. The CDR3 runs to 17 residues. Germline V gene data show CDR1 as LNHNV and CDR2 as YYDKDF (reference sequence). Losses at the gene ends were 3 bases for V and 6 bases for J; bases not matched to a gene: 14. In nucleotides, the CDR3 is TGTGCCACCAGCAGGGGTCAGTCCGGGACAGGGCAGGATGGCTACACCTTC. Its protein product is CATSRGQSGTGQDGYTF. Variable domain in full (rest from reference TRBV15 and TRBJ1-2): DAMVIQNPRYQVTQFGKPVTLSCSQTLNHNVMYWYQQKSSQAPKLLFHYYDKDFNNEADTPDNFQSRRPNTSFCFLDIRSPGLGDTAMYLCATSRGQSGTGQDGYTFGSGTRLTVV.

This clone was recorded only once. The chain uses TRBV4-1 and TRBJ2-1, with 9 positions matching TRBD2. Germline trimming cut 7 bases from V and 7 bases from J; bases unmatched to any gene: 14. This CDR3 is 16 amino acids long. From germline, CDR1 is MGHRA and CDR2 YSYEKL. CDR3 protein: CASTENSASGMNEQFF. Written as DNA, the CDR3 is TGCGCCAGCACCGAAAATTCAGCTAGCGGGATGAATGAGCAGTTCTTC.

CDR3 sequence (DNA): TGCGCCAGCAGCACGCGCGCCCCTCTAGCGGGGTCGAGCTCTGGGGCCAACGTCCTGACTTTC. Translation gives CASSTRAPLAGSSSGANVLTF. V and J are TRBV5-1 and TRBJ2-6; 9 bases fit TRBD2. The germline V gene encodes CDR1 SGHRS and CDR2 YFSETQ. Germline trimming cut 4 bases from V and 0 bases from J; bases unmatched to any gene: 17. The CDR3 contains 21 residues. Full variable domain (missing parts from reference TRBV5-1 and TRBJ2-6): KAGVTQTPRYLIKTRGQQVTLSCSPISGHRSVSWYQQTPGQGLQFLFEYFSETQRNKGNFPGRFSGRQFSNSRSEMNVSTLELGDSALYLCASSTRAPLAGSSSGANVLTFGAGSRLTVL.